The 14 T cell receptor beta chains given below trace back to one sample, sequenced in a study of blood T cell repertoires in COVID-19. The table came from immunoSEQ multiplex PCR; TCRdb's copy has only in-frame clones and leaves some out. There are 150,000 to 200,000 clones in the sample; 87% occur only once, and roughly 3.7% lies in the top ten. Sequenced material: peripheral blood. The source of these receptors is a young man with active or convalescent COVID-19.

The chain recombines TRBV2 with TRBJ2-3, with 13 nucleotides matching TRBD2. This CDR3 comprises 16 residues. J gave up 5 bases and V 7 bases, and 9 bases lay outside the gene matches. Germline CDR1 is SNHLY and CDR2 is FYNNEI. CDR3 nucleotides: TGTGCCAGCATCCCAGGGGGACTAGCGGGACGAGATACGCAGTATTTT. Its translation is CASIPGGLAGRDTQYF.

J is TRBJ2-7 and V is TRBV7-2, with D possibly TRBD2 on 5 matching bases. The CDR3 contains 14 residues. Trimming stripped 5 bases from V and 4 bases from J, with 15 bases between. Germline assignment: CDR1 SGHTA and CDR2 FQGNSA. The CDR3 protein is CASSPRRMVYEQYF. In nucleotides, the CDR3 is TGTGCCAGCAGCCCCAGGAGGATGGTTTACGAGCAGTACTTC. The full variable domain, with the rest looked up from reference TRBV7-2 and TRBJ2-7, is GAGVSQSPSNKVTEKGKDVELRCDPISGHTALYWYRQSLGQGLEFLIYFQGNSAPDKSGLPSDRFSAERTGGSVSTLTIQRTQQEDSAVYLCASSPRRMVYEQYFGPGTRLTVT.

This chain connects TRBV7-9 to TRBJ2-2, with unresolved D. This CDR3 contains 16 residues. Trimming shortened V by 3 bases and J by 1 base, and 12 bases separated the two germline ends. Germline-derived CDR1 and CDR2 are SEHNR and FQNEAQ (reference sequence). CDR3: CASSFNDRGNTGELFF. In DNA form, the CDR3 reads TGTGCCAGCAGCTTTAATGATAGAGGGAACACCGGGGAGCTGTTTTTT.

The chain uses TRBV10-3 and TRBJ2-5; TRBD1 might be the D (5 bases). The CDR3 is made up of 15 amino acids. Germline V CDR1 and CDR2: ENHRY, SYGVKD. Between the trimmed V and J ends, which lost 2 bases and 4 bases, there was a span of 14 bases. The CDR3 region is CAISESPRGPETQYF. CDR3 bases: TGTGCCATCAGTGAGAGTCCAAGGGGCCCAGAGACCCAGTACTTC.

This chain's CDR3 is CASSQGQAPLYGYTF. Here the CDR3 DNA reads TGTGCCAGCAGCCAAGGACAGGCCCCACTTTATGGCTACACCTTC. The chain joins TRBV14 to TRBJ1-2; D is possibly TRBD1 (6 bases). The CDR3 has 15 amino acids. Between the trimmed V and J ends, which lost 1 base and 5 bases, there was a span of 14 bases. The germline V gene has CDR1 SGHDN and CDR2 FVKESK.

The chain recombines TRBV7-2 with TRBJ1-2, with D possibly TRBD1 on 6 matching bases. The CDR3 length is 13 residues. V was clipped by 8 bases and J by 1 base, with 11 bases between them. The V gene's germline CDR1 is SGHTA and CDR2 FQGNSA. Here the CDR3 reads CASSGQLNYGYTF. CDR3 in DNA: TGTGCCAGCTCTGGACAGCTTAACTATGGCTACACCTTC.

The chain has TRBV24-1 and TRBJ1-1; 8 bases fit TRBD1. CDR1 and CDR2 from the germline V gene are KGHDR and SFDVKD. The CDR3 extends over 13 amino acids. V dropped 7 bases and J dropped 4; count of bases not matched to a gene: 4. The CDR3 nucleotides read TGTGCCACCAGGCAGGGGGCGATCACTGAAGCTTTCTTT. Translation: CATRQGAITEAFF.

The chain links TRBV28 to TRBJ2-1, with D maybe TRBD1 (6 bases). CDR1 and CDR2 (germline): MDHEN, SYDVKM. The CDR3 runs to 12 residues. With 6 bases removed from V and 6 bases from J, the gap between germline ends came to 9 bases. The CDR3 coding sequence is TGTGCCAGCAGCGAACAGGGCAATGAGCAGTTCTTC. Encoded protein: CASSEQGNEQFF.

The chain uses TRBV2 and TRBJ1-1; D is perhaps TRBD1 (5 bases). Germline V gene lookup returns CDR1 SNHLY and CDR2 FYNNEI. V was trimmed by 6 bases and J by 2 bases, leaving 16 bases between them. The CDR3 contains 15 residues. CDR3 DNA: TGTGCCAGCAGGCTCTTCGGGCAGGGAAACACTGAAGCTTTCTTT. This gives the protein CASRLFGQGNTEAFF.

The J gene is TRBJ1-3, the V gene TRBV6-5; D is ambiguous. The CDR3 totals 16 residues. Germline V gene sequence: CDR1 MNHEY, CDR2 SVGAGI. The V gene lost 0 bases and the J gene lost 3 bases, with 12 bases spanning the gap. The DNA for the CDR3 is TGTGCCAGCAGTTACTCTTTTCCGGAGGATGGAAACACCATATATTTT. This encodes CASSYSFPEDGNTIYF.

Here the CDR3 reads CASISIGTANSPLHF. CDR3 in DNA: TGTGCCAGCATCTCGATCGGGACAGCTAATTCACCCCTCCACTTT. The chain couples TRBV28 to TRBJ1-6; 7 nucleotides agree with TRBD1. This CDR3 region has 15 residues. The germline gives CDR1 MDHEN, CDR2 SYDVKM. Unmatched junction bases numbered 9, after V lost 7 bases and J lost 6 bases.

The table lists this clone with a few counts. This sequence joins TRBV29-1 and TRBJ1-1, with D possibly TRBD1 on 6 matching bases. The germline V gene encodes CDR1 SQVTM and CDR2 ANQGSEA. The CDR3 totals 13 residues. The V end lost 6 bases, the J end lost 1 base, and 12 bases lay between the germline ends. CDR3 in amino acids: CSVLGQTNTEAFF. The CDR3 nucleotides are TGCAGCGTGCTGGGACAAACGAACACTGAAGCTTTCTTT.

The chain combines TRBV9 with TRBJ1-2; a possible D gene is TRBD1 (5 bases). Between the trimmed V and J ends, which lost 7 bases and 8 bases, there was a span of 21 bases. CDR1 is SGDLS and CDR2 is YYNGEE in the germline V gene. This CDR3 comprises 14 residues. Written as DNA, the CDR3 is TGTGCCAGCGCCCCGGGGGGGTTAGTAGGGGGCTACACCTTC. This translates into CASAPGGLVGGYTF.

V usage is TRBV5-1 and J usage is TRBJ2-1, with 12 bases matching TRBD2. CDR3 size: 16 residues. Losses at the gene ends were 4 bases for V and 8 bases for J; bases not matched to a gene: 10. CDR1 is SGHRS, CDR2 YFSETQ, per germline. The CDR3 here is CASSERTSGAGHEQFF. In nucleotides, the CDR3 is TGCGCCAGCAGCGAACGGACTAGCGGGGCGGGACATGAGCAGTTCTTC.